The clone carrying this TCR beta chain was detected ten times or more. The antigen is not known. This specimen belongs to a study of Graves' ophthalmopathy and Graves' hyperthyroidism. Germline loops: CDR1 SGHTA, CDR2 FQGNSA. The CDR3 has 15 residues. The germline V and J ends were trimmed by 4 bases and 4 bases, with 16 bases remaining between them. CDR3 regions of TCR beta were amplified from RNA transcripts. Following a first-round RT-PCR that used HTBI primers, a second-round multiplex PCR was carried out. TCRdb re-derived calls from the multiplex PCR reads in MiXCR, one entry per CDR3 protein. This sample carries roughly 380,000 distinct CDR3 sequences, 15% to 17% of them seen once, and the ten largest clones take around 7%. Hyperthyroidism patients, all newly diagnosed, had under 2 months' duration and ages of 18 to 65. The PBMCs used were ones drawn from 7.5 to 10 ml of fresh peripheral blood.

Overall study results and limits: Most thyroid clonotypes with frequency above 0.001 were detected in blood too. The model predicted progression of ophthalmopathy with a sensitivity of roughly 71%, and its specificity was 72% to 80%.

The chain links TRBV7-2 to TRBJ1-2; D unclear. The sample consisted of peripheral blood. The receptor's source is a woman aged 18-29 years with stable Graves' hyperthyroidism. CDR3 coding DNA: TGTGCCAGCAGCTACTTGTCAGACCCACTCTATGGCTACACCTTC. Translation gives CASSYLSDPLYGYTF.